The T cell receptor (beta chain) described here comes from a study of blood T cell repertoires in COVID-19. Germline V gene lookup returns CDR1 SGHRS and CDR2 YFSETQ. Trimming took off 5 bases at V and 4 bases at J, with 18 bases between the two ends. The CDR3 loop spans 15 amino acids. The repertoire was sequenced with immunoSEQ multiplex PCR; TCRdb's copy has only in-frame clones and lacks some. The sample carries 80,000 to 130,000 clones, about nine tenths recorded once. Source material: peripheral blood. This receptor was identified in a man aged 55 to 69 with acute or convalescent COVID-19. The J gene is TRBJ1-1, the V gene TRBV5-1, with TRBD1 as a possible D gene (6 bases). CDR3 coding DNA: TGCGCCAGCAGTCTGATAGGGGGTCCGAGCACTGAAGCTTTCTTT. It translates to CASSLIGGPSTEAFF.